This T cell receptor (beta chain) emerged from a study of T-cell memory formation after mild COVID-19. The CDR3 is 11 residues long. A word on this clonotype: A read error may account for a junction end that differs from germline.

TCRdb called the 5' RACE reads again in MiXCR, with one record for every CDR3 protein. Of 250,000 to 400,000 distinct CDR3 sequences in the sample, more than 13% were seen once. This chain joins TRBV12-3 or TRBV12-4 and TRBJ1-2; D ambiguous. The clonotype originates from a man younger than 30 who had mild COVID-19 (a few samples of this study predate the infection). Cell type and time point are not known. Material for sequencing was PBMCs or a T cell subset sorted from them (not recorded which). DNA for the CDR3: TGTGCCAGCAGTTTAGGGTCAGGCTTAGCCTTC. It translates to CASSLGSGLAF.